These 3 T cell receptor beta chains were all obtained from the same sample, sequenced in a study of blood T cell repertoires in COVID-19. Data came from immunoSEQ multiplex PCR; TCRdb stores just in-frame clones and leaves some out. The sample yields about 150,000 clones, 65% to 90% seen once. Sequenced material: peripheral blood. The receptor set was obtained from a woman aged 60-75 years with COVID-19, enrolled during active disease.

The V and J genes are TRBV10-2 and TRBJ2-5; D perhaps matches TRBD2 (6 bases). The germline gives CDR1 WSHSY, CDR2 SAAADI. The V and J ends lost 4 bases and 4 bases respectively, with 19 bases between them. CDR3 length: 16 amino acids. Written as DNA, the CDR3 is TGCGCCAGCAGTGTCCTTAGCGGCGTCGTGGGAGAGACCCAGTACTTC. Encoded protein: CASSVLSGVVGETQYF.

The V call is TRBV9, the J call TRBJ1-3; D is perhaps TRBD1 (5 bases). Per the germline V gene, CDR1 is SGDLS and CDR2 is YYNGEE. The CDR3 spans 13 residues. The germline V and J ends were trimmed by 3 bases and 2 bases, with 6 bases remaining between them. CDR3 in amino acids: CASSADTGNTIYF. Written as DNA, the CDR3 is TGTGCCAGCAGCGCGGACACTGGAAACACCATATATTTT.

The CDR3 DNA follows: TGTGCCAGTAGCCCTCCCAGGGGCGGGGGTGAAAAACTGTTTTTT. Its protein is CASSPPRGGGEKLFF. V and J are TRBV19 and TRBJ1-4, with D perhaps matching TRBD1 (6 bases). This CDR3 spans 15 amino acids. The germline V gene has CDR1 LNHDA and CDR2 SQIVND (reference sequence). The germline V and J ends were trimmed by 6 bases and 7 bases, with 18 bases remaining between them. The variable domain in full, completed from reference TRBV19 and TRBJ1-4, reads DGGITQSPKYLFRKEGQNVTLSCEQNLNHDAMYWYRQDPGQGLRLIYYSQIVNDFQKGDIAEGYSVSREKKESFPLTVTSAQKNPTAFYLCASSPPRGGGEKLFFGSGTQLSVL.